A selection of T cell receptor beta chains follows, all from one sample in a study of Graves' ophthalmopathy and Graves' hyperthyroidism. TCRdb ran MiXCR on the multiplex PCR reads and lists one entry per CDR3 protein. The table has roughly 480,000 distinct CDR3 sequences, approximately 14% seen once. The specimen sequenced was blood. These receptors were collected from a woman in her 30s with Graves' ophthalmopathy. The CDR3 runs from the conserved cysteine through the conserved F or W. D genes are given only for firm matches. Where a row states a size, it is once, few, many or the class of an expanded clone; other rows omit it.

clone size: NA
D gene: TRBD1
J gene: TRBJ2-5
V gene: TRBV5-1
CDR3 protein: CASSLDRVGKETQYF
CDR3 DNA: TGCGCCAGCAGCCTGGACAGGGTAGGAAAAGAGACCCAGTACTTC

clone size: many
D gene: NA
J gene: TRBJ1-2
V gene: TRBV28
CDR3 protein: CASSAGTTYGYTF
CDR3 DNA: TGTGCCAGCAGTGCCGGGACCACCTATGGCTACACCTTC

clone size: many
D gene: NA
J gene: TRBJ1-1
V gene: TRBV2
CDR3 protein: CASTAENTEAFF
CDR3 DNA: TGTGCCAGCACGGCGGAGAACACTGAAGCTTTCTTT

clone size: many
D gene: NA
J gene: TRBJ2-7
V gene: TRBV20-1
CDR3 protein: CSVTFSGRSYEQYF
CDR3 DNA: TGCAGTGTTACATTCTCGGGCCGCTCCTACGAGCAGTACTTC

clone size: many
D gene: TRBD2
J gene: TRBJ2-5
V gene: TRBV20-1
CDR3 protein: CSAIRTSGSREETQYF
CDR3 DNA: TGCAGTGCGATACGGACTAGCGGGAGTAGAGAAGAGACCCAGTACTTC

clone size: many
D gene: NA
J gene: TRBJ2-4
V gene: TRBV5-1
CDR3 protein: CASSLGLLAKNIQYF
CDR3 DNA: TGCGCCAGCAGCTTGGGACTTCTAGCCAAAAACATTCAGTACTTC

clone size: many
D gene: TRBD2
J gene: TRBJ2-7
V gene: TRBV4-1
CDR3 protein: CASSQATSGPSYEQYF
CDR3 DNA: TGCGCCAGCAGCCAGGCCACTAGCGGGCCCTCCTACGAGCAGTACTTC

clone size: NA
D gene: NA
J gene: TRBJ2-5
V gene: TRBV30
CDR3 protein: CAWRNVGGVETQYF
CDR3 DNA: TGTGCCTGGAGAAATGTAGGCGGGGTAGAGACCCAGTACTTC

clone size: NA
D gene: NA
J gene: TRBJ1-2
V gene: TRBV28
CDR3 protein: CASSFGRSDGYTF
CDR3 DNA: TGTGCCAGCAGCTTCGGACGGTCGGATGGCTACACCTTC

clone size: many
D gene: NA
J gene: TRBJ1-6
V gene: TRBV19
CDR3 protein: CASSAGTTGAPLHF
CDR3 DNA: TGTGCCAGTAGTGCCGGGACAACGGGGGCACCCCTCCACTTT

clone size: many
D gene: NA
J gene: TRBJ1-2
V gene: TRBV4-1
CDR3 protein: CASSQEPGRVYGYTF
CDR3 DNA: TGCGCCAGCAGCCAAGAACCAGGCAGGGTGTATGGCTACACCTTC

clone size: many
D gene: NA
J gene: TRBJ1-1
V gene: TRBV7-3
CDR3 protein: CASSLGGATEAFF
CDR3 DNA: TGTGCCAGCAGCTTAGGGGGGGCGACTGAAGCTTTCTTT

clone size: many
D gene: TRBD1
J gene: TRBJ1-6
V gene: TRBV6-1
CDR3 protein: CASRGQALGSPLHF
CDR3 DNA: TGTGCCAGCAGGGGACAGGCACTTGGTTCACCCCTCCACTTT

clone size: many
D gene: NA
J gene: TRBJ2-7
V gene: TRBV30
CDR3 protein: CAWSVLLAYEQYF
CDR3 DNA: TGTGCCTGGAGTGTACTTCTAGCTTACGAGCAGTACTTC

clone size: many
D gene: TRBD1
J gene: TRBJ1-1
V gene: TRBV19
CDR3 protein: CASSWDRVGSTEAFF
CDR3 DNA: TGTGCCAGTAGCTGGGACAGGGTAGGAAGCACTGAAGCTTTCTTT

clone size: many
D gene: NA
J gene: TRBJ1-5
V gene: TRBV2
CDR3 protein: CASSLQGSQHF
CDR3 DNA: TGTGCCAGCAGCCTACAGGGCTCCCAGCATTTT

clone size: few
D gene: TRBD2
J gene: TRBJ2-6
V gene: TRBV19
CDR3 protein: CASNPAGLSGANVLTF
CDR3 DNA: TGTGCCAGTAATCCAGCGGGACTCTCTGGGGCCAACGTCCTGACTTTC